This T cell receptor (beta chain) is from a study of cytomegalovirus exposure and HLA in healthy donors. PCR employed 60 Vbeta and 13 Jbeta primers. Produced via immunoSEQ multiplex PCR; TCRdb's table is partial and in-frame only. This sample carries some 70,000 clones, with under 0.9% going to the ten biggest clones. Comment on this clone: Its specificity is unknown.

Germline loops: CDR1 KGHSH, CDR2 LQKENI. V lost 4 bases and J 0 bases, leaving 10 bases between the germline ends. The CDR3 runs to 16 residues. Study outcomes and limitations: Most subjects had HLA-A and HLA-B alleles reportedly predicted accurately by TCR beta sequences. The study flagged around 150 TCR beta chains as cytomegalovirus-associated.

This chain joins TRBV18 and TRBJ2-6; perhaps TRBD1 as D (5 bases). The TCR sequence derives from a boy younger than 18 in good health and CMV-seronegative. Sample: PBMCs. Written as DNA, the CDR3 is TGTGCCAGCTCACTTCGACAGAGCTCTGGGGCCAACGTCCTGACTTTC. Protein product: CASSLRQSSGANVLTF.